The 5 T cell receptor beta chains in this list originate from one sample, sequenced in a study of shared clonotypes between healthy human individuals. TCRdb's table, derived via immunoSEQ multiplex PCR, lists solely in-frame clones and lacks some. The sample contains millions of clones, approximately 93% of which appear only once. Sequenced material: naive CD4+ T cells from PBMCs. Subset here: CD45RA+ positively selected. These receptors came from a man in his late teens or twenties in good health. Some clones in this sample may be carry-over from other donors' samples.

The genes are TRBV7-2 and TRBJ2-7; D may be TRBD1 or TRBD2 (5 bases each). The CDR3 totals 16 residues. With 4 bases removed from V and 1 base from J, the gap between germline ends came to 17 bases. The germline CDR1 and CDR2 sequences are SGHTA and FQGNSA. The CDR3 sequence: CASSSVGTVTSYEQYF. The CDR3 DNA is TGTGCCAGCAGCTCGGTTGGGACGGTTACTTCCTACGAGCAGTACTTC.

This clone was recorded only once. The chain recombines TRBV9 with TRBJ2-3; D uncertain. Trimming cost V 1 base and J 4 bases, with 10 bases left between them. Germline CDR1 SGDLS, CDR2 YYNGEE. CDR3 length: 14 residues. CDR3 residues: CASSVPTGADTQYF. The CDR3 coding sequence is TGTGCCAGCAGCGTACCTACCGGAGCAGATACGCAGTATTTT. Full variable domain (remainder filled in from reference TRBV9 and TRBJ2-3): DSGVTQTPKHLITATGQRVTLRCSPRSGDLSVYWYQQSLDQGLQFLIQYYNGEERAKGNILERFSAQQFPDLHSELNLSSLELGDSALYFCASSVPTGADTQYFGPGTRLTVL.

The chain is built from TRBV11-2 and TRBJ2-7, with D hard to call. The CDR3 is made up of 13 amino acids. Trimming took 0 bases from V and 4 from J, leaving 7 bases between them. From germline, CDR1 is SGHAT and CDR2 FQNNGV. CDR3 residues: CASSLDTPYEQYF. DNA of the CDR3: TGTGCCAGCAGCTTAGACACTCCTTACGAGCAGTACTTC.

The CDR3 loop reads CASSPGGAGGINEQYF. As DNA, the CDR3 is TGTGCCAGCAGCCCCGGGGGAGCGGGAGGAATCAACGAGCAGTACTTC. The chain uses TRBV7-2 and TRBJ2-7; 9 positions match TRBD2. This CDR3 region has 16 residues. CDR1 and CDR2 (germline): SGHTA, FQGNSA. V trimming: 5 bases; J trimming: 5 bases; junction bases outside the gene matches: 13. The whole variable domain, filled in from reference TRBV7-2 and TRBJ2-7, reads GAGVSQSPSNKVTEKGKDVELRCDPISGHTALYWYRQSLGQGLEFLIYFQGNSAPDKSGLPSDRFSAERTGGSVSTLTIQRTQQEDSAVYLCASSPGGAGGINEQYFGPGTRLTVT.

The J gene is TRBJ2-3, the V gene TRBV29-1; D not certain. CDR3 length: 14 amino acids. Germline values: CDR1 SQVTM, CDR2 ANQGSEA. The V end lost 0 bases, the J end lost 4 bases, and 11 bases lay between the germline ends. CDR3 nucleotide sequence: TGCAGCGTTGAAGACGGTATTTGGGCAGATACGCAGTATTTT. The encoded protein is CSVEDGIWADTQYF.